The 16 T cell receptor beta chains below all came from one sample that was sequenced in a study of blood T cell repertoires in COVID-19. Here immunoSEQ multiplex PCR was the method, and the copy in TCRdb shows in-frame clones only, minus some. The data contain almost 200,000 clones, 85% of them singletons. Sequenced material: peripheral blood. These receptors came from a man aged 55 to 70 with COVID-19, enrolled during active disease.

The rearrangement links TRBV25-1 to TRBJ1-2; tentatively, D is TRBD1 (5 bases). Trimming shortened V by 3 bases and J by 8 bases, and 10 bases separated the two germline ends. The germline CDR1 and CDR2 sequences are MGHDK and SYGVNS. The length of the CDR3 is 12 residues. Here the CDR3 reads CASSEWGGGYTF. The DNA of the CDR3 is TGTGCCAGCAGTGAGTGGGGGGGAGGCTACACCTTC.

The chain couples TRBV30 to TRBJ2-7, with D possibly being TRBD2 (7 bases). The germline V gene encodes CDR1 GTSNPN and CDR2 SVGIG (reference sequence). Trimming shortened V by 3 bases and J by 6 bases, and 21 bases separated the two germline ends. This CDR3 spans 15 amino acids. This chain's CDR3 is CAWRGRGPRVSEQYF. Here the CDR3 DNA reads TGTGCCTGGAGAGGGCGGGGGCCCCGGGTTAGCGAGCAGTACTTC.

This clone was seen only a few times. CDR3 loop: CASSQGTRTYEQYF. CDR3 in DNA: TGTGCCAGCAGCCAAGGGACTAGAACCTACGAGCAGTACTTC. The rearrangement joins TRBV3-1 (or the pseudogene TRBV3-2) to TRBJ2-7; TRBD2 matches at 7 bases. This CDR3 is built from 14 residues. The V gene end was trimmed by 1 base and the J gene end by 2 bases; junction bases not matched to a gene: 2. CDR1 LGHDT and CDR2 YNNKEL come from the germline V gene (reference sequence).

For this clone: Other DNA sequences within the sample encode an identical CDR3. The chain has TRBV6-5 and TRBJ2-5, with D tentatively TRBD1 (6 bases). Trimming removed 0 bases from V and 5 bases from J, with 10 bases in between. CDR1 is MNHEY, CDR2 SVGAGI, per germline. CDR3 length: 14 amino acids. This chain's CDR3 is CASSYSNRVETQYF. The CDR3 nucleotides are TGTGCCAGCAGTTACTCGAACAGGGTGGAGACCCAGTACTTC.

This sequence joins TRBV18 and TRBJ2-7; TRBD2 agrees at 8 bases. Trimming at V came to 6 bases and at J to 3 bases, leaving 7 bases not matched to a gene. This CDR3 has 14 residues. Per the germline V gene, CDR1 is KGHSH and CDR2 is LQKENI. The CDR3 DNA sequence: TGTGCCAGCTCCCTTGATAGCGGGAACTACGAGCAGTACTTC. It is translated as CASSLDSGNYEQYF.

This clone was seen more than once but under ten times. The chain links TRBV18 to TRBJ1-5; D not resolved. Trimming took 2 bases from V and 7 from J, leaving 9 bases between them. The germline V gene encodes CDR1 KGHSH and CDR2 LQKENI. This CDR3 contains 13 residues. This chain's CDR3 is CASSPGPGQPQHF. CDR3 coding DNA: TGTGCCAGCTCACCAGGTCCGGGGCAGCCCCAGCATTTT. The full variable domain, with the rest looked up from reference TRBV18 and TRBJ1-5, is NAGVMQNPRHLVRRRGQEARLRCSPMKGHSHVYWYRQLPEEGLKFMVYLQKENIIDESGMPKERFSAEFPKEGPSILRIQQVVRGDSAAYFCASSPGPGQPQHFGDGTRLSIL.

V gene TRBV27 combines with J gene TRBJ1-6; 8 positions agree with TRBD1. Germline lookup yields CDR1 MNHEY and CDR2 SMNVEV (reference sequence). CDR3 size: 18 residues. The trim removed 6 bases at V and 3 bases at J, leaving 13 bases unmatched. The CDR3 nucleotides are TGTGCCAGCAGCCCCGGACAGGGTGTAGGGGGCTATAATTCACCCCTCCACTTT. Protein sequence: CASSPGQGVGGYNSPLHF.

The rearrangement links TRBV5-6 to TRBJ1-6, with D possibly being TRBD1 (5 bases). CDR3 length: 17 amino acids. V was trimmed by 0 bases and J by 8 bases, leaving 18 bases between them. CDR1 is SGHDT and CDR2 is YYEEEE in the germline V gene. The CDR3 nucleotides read TGTGCCAGCAGCTTGGGGGTCAGGGTCATGTTTGATTCACCCCTCCACTTT. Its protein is CASSLGVRVMFDSPLHF.

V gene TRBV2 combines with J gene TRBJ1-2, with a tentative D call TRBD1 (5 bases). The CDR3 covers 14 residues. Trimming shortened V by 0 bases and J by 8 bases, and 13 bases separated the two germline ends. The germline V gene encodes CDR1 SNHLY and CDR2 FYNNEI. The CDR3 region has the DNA TGTGCCAGCAGTGAAGCGGCAGGGCGGCAAGGCTACACCTTC. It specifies CASSEAAGRQGYTF.

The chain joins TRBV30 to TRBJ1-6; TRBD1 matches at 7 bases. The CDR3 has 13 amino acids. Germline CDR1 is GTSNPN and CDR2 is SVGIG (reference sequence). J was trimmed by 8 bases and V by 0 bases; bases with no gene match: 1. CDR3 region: CAWSVTGDSPLHF. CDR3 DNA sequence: TGTGCCTGGAGTGTAACAGGGGATTCACCCCTCCACTTT.

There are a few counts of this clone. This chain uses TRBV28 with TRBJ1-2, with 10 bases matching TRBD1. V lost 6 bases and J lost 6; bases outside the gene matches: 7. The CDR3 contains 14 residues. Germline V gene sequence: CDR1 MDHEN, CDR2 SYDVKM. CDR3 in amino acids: CASSGGQGGHGYTF. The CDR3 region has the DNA TGTGCCAGCAGCGGAGGACAGGGGGGCCATGGCTACACCTTC.

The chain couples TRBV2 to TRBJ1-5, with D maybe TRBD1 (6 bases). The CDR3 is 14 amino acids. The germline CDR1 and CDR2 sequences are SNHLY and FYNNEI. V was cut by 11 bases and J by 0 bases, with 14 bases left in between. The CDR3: CAEGEGDSNQPQHF. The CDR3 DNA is TGTGCCGAAGGGGAGGGGGATAGCAATCAGCCCCAGCATTTT.

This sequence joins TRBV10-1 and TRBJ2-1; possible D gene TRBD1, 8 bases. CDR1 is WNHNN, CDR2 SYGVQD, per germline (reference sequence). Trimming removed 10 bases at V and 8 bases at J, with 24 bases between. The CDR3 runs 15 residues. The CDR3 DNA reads TGCGCCACCGCACCCGGACAGGGAGGGTCCCATGAGCAGTTCTTC. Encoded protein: CATAPGQGGSHEQFF.

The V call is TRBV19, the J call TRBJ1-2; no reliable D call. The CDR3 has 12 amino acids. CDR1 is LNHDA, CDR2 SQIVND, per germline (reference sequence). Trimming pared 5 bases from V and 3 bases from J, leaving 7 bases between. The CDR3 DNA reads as TGTGCCAGTAGTCCAGGTTACTATGGCTACACCTTC. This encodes CASSPGYYGYTF.

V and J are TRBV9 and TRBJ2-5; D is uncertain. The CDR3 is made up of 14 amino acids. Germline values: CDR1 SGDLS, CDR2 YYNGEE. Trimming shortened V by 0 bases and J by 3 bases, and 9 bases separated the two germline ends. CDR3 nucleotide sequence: TGTGCCAGCAGCGTAGGGTTTTCAGAAGAGACCCAGTACTTC. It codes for CASSVGFSEETQYF.

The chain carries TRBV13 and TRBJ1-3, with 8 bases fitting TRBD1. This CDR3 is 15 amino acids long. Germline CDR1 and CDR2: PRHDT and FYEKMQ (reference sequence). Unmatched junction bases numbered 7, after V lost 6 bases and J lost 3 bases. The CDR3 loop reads CASSWTGSFGNTIYF. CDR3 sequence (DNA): TGTGCCAGCAGTTGGACAGGGTCATTTGGAAACACCATATATTTT.